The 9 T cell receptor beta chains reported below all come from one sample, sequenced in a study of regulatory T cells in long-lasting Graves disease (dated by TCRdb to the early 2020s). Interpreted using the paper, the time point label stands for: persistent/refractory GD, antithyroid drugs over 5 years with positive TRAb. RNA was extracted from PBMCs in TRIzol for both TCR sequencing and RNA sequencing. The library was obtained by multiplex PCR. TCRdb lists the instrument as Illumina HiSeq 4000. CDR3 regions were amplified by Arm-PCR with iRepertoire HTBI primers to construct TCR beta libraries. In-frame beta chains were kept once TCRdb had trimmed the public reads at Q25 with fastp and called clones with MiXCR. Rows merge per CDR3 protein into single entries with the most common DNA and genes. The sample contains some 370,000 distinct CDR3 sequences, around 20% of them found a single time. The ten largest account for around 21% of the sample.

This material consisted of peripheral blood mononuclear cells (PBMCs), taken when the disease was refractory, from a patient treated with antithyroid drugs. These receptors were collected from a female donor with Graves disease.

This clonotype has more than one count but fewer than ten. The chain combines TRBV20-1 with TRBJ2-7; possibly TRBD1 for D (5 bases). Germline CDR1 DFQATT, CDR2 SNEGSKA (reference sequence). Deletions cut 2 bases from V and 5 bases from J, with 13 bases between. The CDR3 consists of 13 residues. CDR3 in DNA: TGCAGTGCTAGACCAGGGTGGGCCAACGAGCAGTACTTC. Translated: CSARPGWANEQYF.

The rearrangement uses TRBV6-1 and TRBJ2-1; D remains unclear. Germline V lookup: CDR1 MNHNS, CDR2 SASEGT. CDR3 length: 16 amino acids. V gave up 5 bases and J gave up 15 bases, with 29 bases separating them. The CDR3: CASSIAGDSLPSRRFF. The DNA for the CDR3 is TGTGCCAGCAGTATAGCTGGTGATTCTTTACCGTCTCGACGGTTCTTC.

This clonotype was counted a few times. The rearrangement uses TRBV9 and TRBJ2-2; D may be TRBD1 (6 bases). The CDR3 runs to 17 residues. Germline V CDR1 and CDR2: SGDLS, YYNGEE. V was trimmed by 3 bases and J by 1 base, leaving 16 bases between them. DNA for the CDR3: TGTGCCAGCAGCGCCCGGCCCTCGGGACAGAACACCGGGGAGCTGTTTTTT. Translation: CASSARPSGQNTGELFF.

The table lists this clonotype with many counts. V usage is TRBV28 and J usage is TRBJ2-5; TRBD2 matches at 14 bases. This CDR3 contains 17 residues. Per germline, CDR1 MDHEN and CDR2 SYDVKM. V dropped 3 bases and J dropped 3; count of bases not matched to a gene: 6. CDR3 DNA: TGTGCCAGCAGTTTCCTGGGACTAGCGGGAGAGAAAGAGACCCAGTACTTC. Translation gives CASSFLGLAGEKETQYF.

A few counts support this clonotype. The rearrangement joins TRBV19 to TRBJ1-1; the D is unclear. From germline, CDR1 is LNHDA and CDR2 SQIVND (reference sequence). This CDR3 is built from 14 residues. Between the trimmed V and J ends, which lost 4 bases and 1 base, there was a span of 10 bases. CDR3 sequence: CASSKVGGNTEAFF. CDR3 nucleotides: TGTGCCAGTAGTAAAGTCGGTGGGAACACTGAAGCTTTCTTT.

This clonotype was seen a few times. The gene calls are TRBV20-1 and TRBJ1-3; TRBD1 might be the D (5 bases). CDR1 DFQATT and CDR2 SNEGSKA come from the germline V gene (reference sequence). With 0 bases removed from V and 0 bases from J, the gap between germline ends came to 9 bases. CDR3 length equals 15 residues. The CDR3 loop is CSARDQGGSGNTIYF. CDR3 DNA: TGCAGTGCTAGAGATCAGGGCGGCTCTGGAAACACCATATATTTT.

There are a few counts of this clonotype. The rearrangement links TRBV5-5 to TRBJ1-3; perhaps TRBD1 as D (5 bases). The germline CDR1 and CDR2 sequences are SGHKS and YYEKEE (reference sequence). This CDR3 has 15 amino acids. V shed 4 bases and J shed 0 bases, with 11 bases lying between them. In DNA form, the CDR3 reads TGTGCCAGCAGCATCGACAGCCTCTCTGGAAACACCATATATTTT. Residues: CASSIDSLSGNTIYF.

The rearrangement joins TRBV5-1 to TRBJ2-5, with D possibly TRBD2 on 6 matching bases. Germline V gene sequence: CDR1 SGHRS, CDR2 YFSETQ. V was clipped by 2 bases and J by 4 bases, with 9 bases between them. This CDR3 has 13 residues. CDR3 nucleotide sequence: TGCGCCAGCAGCTTCCAGGGAGGAGAGACCCAGTACTTC. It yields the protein CASSFQGGETQYF.

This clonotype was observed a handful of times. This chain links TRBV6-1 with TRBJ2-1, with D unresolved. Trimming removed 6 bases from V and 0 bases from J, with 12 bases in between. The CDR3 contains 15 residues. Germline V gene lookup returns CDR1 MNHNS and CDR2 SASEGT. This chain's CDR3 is CASSVGWGSYNEQFF. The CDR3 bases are TGTGCCAGCAGCGTAGGGTGGGGCTCCTACAATGAGCAGTTCTTC.